One and the same sample provided the 11 T cell receptor beta chains below, sequenced in a study of blood T cell repertoires in COVID-19. TCRdb keeps only in-frame clones here, not all; method: immunoSEQ multiplex PCR. The top ten clones hold roughly 9.8% of a sample with 25,000 to 30,000 clones, about 88% of them seen once. Sequencing used peripheral blood. The receptors shown here come from a human donor in a cohort sampled during active COVID-19.

The CDR3 loop is CASRGGGGADYEQYF. DNA of the CDR3: TGCGCCAGCAGGGGCGGAGGGGGCGCTGACTACGAGCAGTACTTC. The chain is built from TRBV5-1 and TRBJ2-7; possible D gene TRBD1, 7 bases. V gave up 5 bases and J gave up 3 bases, with 18 bases separating them. This CDR3 has 15 residues. Germline-derived CDR1 and CDR2 are SGHRS and YFSETQ.

This clone was picked up a small number of times. The chain employs TRBV3-1 (or the pseudogene TRBV3-2) and TRBJ2-7; 11 bases match TRBD2. Germline assignment: CDR1 LGHDT and CDR2 YNNKEL (reference sequence). This CDR3 region has 16 residues. Germline trimming cut 1 base from V and 6 bases from J; bases unmatched to any gene: 8. CDR3 sequence: CASSQVWASGGTEQYF. Written as DNA, the CDR3 is TGTGCCAGCAGCCAAGTTTGGGCTAGCGGGGGGACCGAGCAGTACTTC.

This clone was counted a single time. This chain connects TRBV21-1 to TRBJ1-1; TRBD1 reflects the table's D call only, with no check against the DNA. TRBV21-1 constitutes a pseudogene. The CDR3 sequence is 10 residues long. The CDR3 DNA is TGTGCCAGCAGCAGCTGGGGACACTTATTT. It is translated as CASSSWGHLF.

This chain connects TRBV11-2 to TRBJ1-1; no firm D call. The CDR3 spans 14 residues. Germline CDR1 and CDR2: SGHAT and FQNNGV. Trimming stripped 1 base from V and 3 bases from J, with 9 bases between. The CDR3 DNA reads TGTGCCAGCAGCTTAGTTGTAGCGTACACTGAAGCTTTCTTT. This gives the protein CASSLVVAYTEAFF.

The chain carries TRBV7-9 and TRBJ2-1, with 9 nucleotides matching TRBD1. There are 15 residues in the CDR3. The germline V gene encodes CDR1 SEHNR and CDR2 FQNEAQ (reference sequence). V was clipped by 3 bases and J by 1 base; unmatched bases: 1. The DNA of the CDR3 is TGTGCCAGCAGCTTGACAGGGGGATCCTACAATGAGCAGTTCTTC. It is translated as CASSLTGGSYNEQFF.

The chain combines TRBV9 with TRBJ1-2; D ambiguous. The germline CDR1 and CDR2 sequences are SGDLS and YYNGEE. This CDR3 is built from 16 residues. Trimming removed 4 bases at V and 2 bases at J, with 18 bases between. CDR3 in amino acids: CASSPPPGGGNYGYTF. The CDR3, as DNA: TGTGCCAGCAGCCCACCCCCAGGTGGAGGGAACTATGGCTACACCTTC.

This clone is a singleton in its sample. The genes are TRBV10-3 and TRBJ2-3; maybe TRBD2 (7 bases). Trimming took off 5 bases at V and 10 bases at J, with 19 bases between the two ends. Germline values: CDR1 ENHRY, CDR2 SYGVKD. The CDR3 totals 14 residues. CDR3: CAISPPGAGEPQYF. Written as DNA, the CDR3 is TGTGCCATCAGTCCCCCGGGGGCGGGGGAACCGCAGTATTTT.

The rearrangement joins TRBV6-5 to TRBJ2-7; 7 positions match TRBD1. Per germline, CDR1 MNHEY and CDR2 SVGAGI. CDR3 length: 13 amino acids. With V trimmed by 6 bases and J by 3 bases, 5 bases remained unmatched. The CDR3 region has the DNA TGTGCCAGCAGAAGACAGGGCCACTACGAGCAGTACTTC. It encodes CASRRQGHYEQYF.

The chain is built from TRBV11-2 and TRBJ2-2, with 8 positions matching TRBD2. The V and J ends lost 5 bases and 0 bases, in that order; junction bases with no gene match: 2. CDR1 is SGHAT, CDR2 FQNNGV, per germline. The CDR3 totals 15 residues. The CDR3 DNA follows: TGTGCCAGCAGCCCACTAGCGGCGAACACCGGGGAGCTGTTTTTT. Protein: CASSPLAANTGELFF.

The rearrangement joins TRBV12-5 to TRBJ2-5, with a possible D match to TRBD2 (5 bases). Germline CDR1 LGHNT, CDR2 FRNRAP. V shed 1 base and J shed 7 bases, with 13 bases lying between them. The CDR3 loop spans 14 amino acids. The CDR3 is CASGLETGGGTQYF. The DNA for the CDR3 is TGTGCTAGTGGTTTGGAGACTGGAGGTGGGACCCAGTACTTC.

CDR3 sequence reads: CASSSRHSGNTIYF. The DNA for the CDR3 is TGTGCCAGCAGCTCGAGGCACTCTGGAAACACCATATATTTT. The chain combines TRBV5-4 with TRBJ1-3; the D is unclear. The V end was cut by 3 bases, the J end by 0 bases, with 7 bases between. This CDR3 region has 14 residues. CDR1 is SGHNT, CDR2 YYREEE, per germline (reference sequence).